This T cell receptor (beta chain) is drawn from a study of STAT5B mutations in CD4+ large granular lymphocyte leukemia. In regard to this clone: The target antigen is unknown.

Notes on the study in general: Top patient clones used TRBV06 genes more often: 8/27 versus 2/35 in controls.

Using immunoSEQ multiplex PCR, the repertoire was profiled, and TCRdb retains in-frame clones only, with some absent. The sample has fewer than 25,000 clones; roughly 79% are singletons. The CDR3 has 15 amino acids. Germline CDR1 is ENHRY and CDR2 is SYGVKD. The junction had 5 bases not matched to a gene; V was cut back by 7 bases and J by 0 bases. The receptor was isolated from a human donor in good health. Material for sequencing was CD4+ T cells from blood buffy coats. V is TRBV10-3 and J is TRBJ1-3; the match to TRBD1 covers 8 bases. This CDR3 is CAITGDRFSGNTIYF. CDR3 coding DNA: TGTGCCATCACCGGGGACAGGTTCTCTGGAAACACCATATATTTT.